This T cell receptor (beta chain) was obtained from a study of OX40 agonist ivuxolimab in advanced cancers. As for the study more broadly: Ivuxolimab was an agonistic, fully human IgG2 monoclonal antibody directed against OX40 (CD134), a costimulatory receptor. The purpose of peripheral TCRbeta sequencing was to test whether ivuxolimab changed TCR sequence diversity and led to clonal T-cell expansion. Partial responses occurred in three dose-escalation patients, of whom one had hepatocellular carcinoma and two had cutaneous melanoma. Intravenous ivuxolimab was administered to patients every 2 weeks at six dose levels: 0.01, 0.1, 0.3, 1.5, 3 and 10 mg/kg. Prior anti-PD-1, anti-PD-L1 or anti-CTLA-4 therapy was permitted, and checkpoint inhibitors had been received by roughly 40% of dose-escalation patients. The dose-escalation cohort was about 86% male with a mean age of around 64 years, ranging from 23 to 79. Of the approximately 54 patients in dose escalation, some 20 had hepatocellular carcinoma, around 15 had melanoma, 9 had renal cell carcinoma and 9 had head and neck cancer. The paper reports the monotherapy dose-escalation portion (N of about 47 patients) of the phase I ivuxolimab trial. Paper-wide results and their limitations: The antigen specificity of the peripheral T cells that underwent clonal expansion was not determined. In the 0.1-3.0 mg/kg groups, partial responders were among the patients with the lowest normalized peripheral clonal expansion, particularly in CD8+ T cells. Low levels of normalized T-cell clonal expansion were also shown by some nonresponding patients. Clonal expansion of both CD4+ and CD8+ blood T cells was observed from baseline to week 6 at doses 0.1 to 3.0 mg/kg. After ivuxolimab, CD8+ T cells had more expanded clones than CD4+ T cells on average.

Patients with a history of autoimmune disease or receiving systemic immunosuppression were excluded from the trial. Peripheral blood for TCR sequencing was collected from all dose cohorts at baseline, on cycle 4 day 1, and on cycle 7 day 1. Samples came from an open-label, multicenter, first-in-human phase I dose-escalation trial of ivuxolimab. Adults with locally advanced or metastatic head and neck squamous cell, hepatocellular, melanoma or renal cell carcinoma were enrolled in the trial. Before TCR sequencing, CD4+ and CD8+ T cells were separately sorted from peripheral blood. For sequencing of the TCRbeta CDR3 region, genomic DNA was extracted from the sorted cells. The immunoSEQ Assay was used for sequencing of TCRbeta CDR3 regions. Not all clones reach the TCRdb copy of this immuneACCESS table, which keeps in-frame sequences only. Checked studies attribute under half of the gap to unresolved V genes and leave the rest unexplained. The sample includes more than 50,000 clones, with about 83% observed a single time. The leading ten clones occupy around 30% of the sample.

This clone was recorded once. No antigen is known for it. Base qualities were left out, and no much larger clone turns up one base away. Spanning cysteine to phenylalanine, the CDR3 consists of 15 amino acids. The kept DNA is CDR3 alone, 45 bases in frame from the first base. Based on the germline V gene (reference sequence), the CDR1 and CDR2 sequences are MNHNY and SVGAGI. Trimming leaves V shorter by 6 bases and J shorter by 3 bases, with the junction holding 10 bases beyond the gene matches. The chain couples TRBV6-6 to TRBJ1-1; the junction holds 7 bases that match TRBD1. The sequenced sample was CD4+ or CD8+ T cells sorted from blood, obtained in a trial of the OX40 agonist ivuxolimab. This sequence was found in an adult with an advanced solid tumor such as melanoma, head and neck, liver or kidney cancer. The bases read TGTGCCAGCAGCCCAGGGGGGCAGAAGTACACTGAAGCTTTCTTT. The translation is CASSPGGQKYTEAFF.